Following are 13 T cell receptor beta chains from one sample sequenced in a study of blood T cell repertoires in COVID-19 (dated by TCRdb to about 2020). The method behind the library was the immunoSEQ multiplex PCR assay. Entries here come from immuneACCESS through TCRdb and include only in-frame sequences with V and J called. Some clones fail to appear in such tables; in the studies checked, an unresolved V gene covers under half of the shortfall, and the cause of the remainder is unknown. The sample yields 200,000 to 250,000 clones; 90% were counted once. Over 12% of the sample is held by the ten biggest clonotypes. Sequencing was carried out using PBMCs or T cells enriched from blood (not recorded which). Every receptor here comes from a man aged 25 to 45 who had been exposed to COVID-19.

The chain joins TRBV30 to TRBJ2-3, with D perhaps TRBD2 (6 bases). Germline lookup yields CDR1 GTSNPN and CDR2 SVGIG (reference sequence). The CDR3 has 16 residues. Trimming took 3 bases from V and 0 from J, leaving 16 bases between them. The CDR3 here is CAWSRGAGRSTDTQYF. The CDR3 nucleotides read TGTGCCTGGAGCCGAGGGGCGGGGAGAAGCACAGATACGCAGTATTTT.

The chain uses TRBV19 and TRBJ2-3; TRBD2 agrees at 8 bases. V was pared by 6 bases and J by 1 base, with 3 bases of the junction left unmatched. Looked up from germline, CDR1 is LNHDA and CDR2 is SQIVND (reference sequence). This CDR3 has 14 amino acids. CDR3 sequence: CASREAGGTDTQYF. The CDR3 DNA is TGTGCCAGTAGGGAAGCGGGGGGCACAGATACGCAGTATTTT.

The rearrangement uses TRBV28 and TRBJ2-4; TRBD2 matches at 10 bases. CDR1 and CDR2 (germline): MDHEN, SYDVKM. The CDR3 runs 21 residues. V shed 3 bases, J shed 0 bases, and the junction held 17 bases outside the gene matches. CDR3 protein: CASSLALAGDQPNLAKNIQYF. The CDR3 nucleotides are TGTGCCAGCAGTTTGGCGCTAGCGGGGGACCAACCTAACCTAGCCAAAAACATTCAGTACTTC.

This chain joins TRBV6-5 and TRBJ2-7, with D perhaps matching TRBD1 (5 bases). Germline assignment: CDR1 MNHEY and CDR2 SVGAGI. The V end was cut by 6 bases, the J end by 5 bases, with 17 bases between. The CDR3 contains 14 residues. CDR3 residues: CASSFDQGYHEQYF. The CDR3 nucleotides are TGTGCCAGCAGCTTCGATCAGGGATACCACGAGCAGTACTTC.

The chain combines TRBV27 with TRBJ2-7, with TRBD2 matching over 8 bases. This CDR3 is built from 15 residues. CDR1 and CDR2 from the germline V gene are MNHEY and SMNVEV (reference sequence). J gave up 4 bases and V 3 bases, and 8 bases lay outside the gene matches. CDR3 amino acids: CASSFGAGGPYEQYF. In nucleotides, the CDR3 is TGTGCCAGCAGTTTTGGTGCGGGGGGCCCGTACGAGCAGTACTTC.

The chain couples TRBV18 to TRBJ2-3, with 10 bases lining up with TRBD1. Germline CDR1 and CDR2: KGHSH and LQKENI. The CDR3 has 16 amino acids. J was trimmed by 7 bases and V by 5 bases; bases with no gene match: 12. In DNA form, the CDR3 reads TGTGCCAGCTCAGAGCGGTCGGGACAGGGGTCAAATACGCAGTATTTT. It specifies CASSERSGQGSNTQYF.

The V gene is TRBV12-3 or TRBV12-4, the J gene TRBJ1-1; a possible D gene is TRBD1 (5 bases). The CDR3 is 13 amino acids. The germline V and J ends were trimmed by 6 bases and 5 bases, with 13 bases remaining between them. The CDR3 loop reads CASSFRVGTEAFF. The CDR3 DNA follows: TGTGCCAGCAGCTTCAGGGTGGGGACTGAAGCTTTCTTT.

This chain connects TRBV19 to TRBJ2-3; TRBD1 matches 8 bases. V was clipped by 3 bases and J by 3 bases; unmatched bases: 5. The CDR3 is 15 amino acids. CDR1 and CDR2 from the germline V gene are LNHDA and SQIVND (reference sequence). CDR3 DNA: TGTGCCAGTAGTATCAGTCAGGGGGCGACAGATACGCAGTATTTT. Translated, it gives CASSISQGATDTQYF.

CDR3 loop: CASSPPGRPNYGYTF. In DNA form, the CDR3 reads TGTGCCAGCTCACCGCCAGGGAGGCCTAACTATGGCTACACCTTC. J is TRBJ1-2 and V is TRBV18; maybe TRBD1 (5 bases). V dropped 3 bases and J dropped 0 bases, with 11 bases sitting between them. Germline V gives CDR1 KGHSH, CDR2 LQKENI. The CDR3 extends over 15 amino acids.

This chain links TRBV5-4 with TRBJ1-1; maybe TRBD1 (5 bases). V was trimmed by 0 bases and J by 4 bases, leaving 13 bases between them. CDR1 and CDR2 from the germline V gene are SGHNT and YYREEE (reference sequence). The CDR3 covers 15 residues. The DNA of the CDR3 is TGTGCCAGCAGCTTGGTTAGTGGGGCCACCACTGAAGCTTTCTTT. Translated, it gives CASSLVSGATTEAFF.

This clone occurred once. This sequence joins TRBV3-1 (or the pseudogene TRBV3-2) and TRBJ2-5, with 14 bases fitting TRBD2. Germline assignment: CDR1 LGHDT and CDR2 YNNKEL (reference sequence). Unmatched junction bases numbered 4, after V lost 4 bases and J lost 0 bases. This CDR3 spans 17 amino acids. CDR3 nucleotides: TGTGCCAGCAGCCGGACTAGCGGGGGGCCGTACCAAGAGACCCAGTACTTC. This codes for CASSRTSGGPYQETQYF.

This clone came up once. V and J are TRBV29-1 and TRBJ2-2; D may be TRBD2 (7 bases). The CDR3 contains 13 residues. The V end lost 4 bases, the J end lost 5 bases, and 11 bases lay between the germline ends. Per the germline V gene, CDR1 is SQVTM and CDR2 is ANQGSEA. The CDR3 DNA is TGCAGCGTTGGCGGGGGCAGTACCGGGGAGCTGTTTTTT. It is translated as CSVGGGSTGELFF.

This clone showed up just once. The genes are TRBV7-3 and TRBJ1-6; D call uncertain. Trimming cost V 4 bases and J 7 bases, with 14 bases left between them. The germline gives CDR1 SGHTA, CDR2 FQGTGA. The CDR3 spans 15 residues. CDR3 coding DNA: TGTGCCAGCAGCTCAACCGGGGTGCCGAATTCACCCCTCCACTTT. Translated: CASSSTGVPNSPLHF.